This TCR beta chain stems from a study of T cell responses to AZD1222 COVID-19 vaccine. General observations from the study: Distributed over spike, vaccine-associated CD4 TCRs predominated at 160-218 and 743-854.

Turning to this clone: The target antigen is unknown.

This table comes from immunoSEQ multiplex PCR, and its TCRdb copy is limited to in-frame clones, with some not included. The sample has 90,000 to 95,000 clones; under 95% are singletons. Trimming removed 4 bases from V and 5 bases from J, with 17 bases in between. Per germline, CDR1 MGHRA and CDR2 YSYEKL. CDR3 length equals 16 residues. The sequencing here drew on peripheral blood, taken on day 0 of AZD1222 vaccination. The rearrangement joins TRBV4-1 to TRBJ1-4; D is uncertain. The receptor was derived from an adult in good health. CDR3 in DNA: TGCGCCAGCAGCCGGATCCCAATGGTTCGCAATGAAAAACTGTTTTTT. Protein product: CASSRIPMVRNEKLFF.